The sequence of this T cell receptor beta chain was determined in a study of OX40 agonist ivuxolimab in advanced cancers. The CDR3 is made up of 13 amino acids. The V gene's germline CDR1 is MDHEN and CDR2 SYDVKM. Trimming pared 6 bases from V and 4 bases from J, leaving 12 bases between. On this clone: Its target is unknown.

The table came from immunoSEQ multiplex PCR; TCRdb's copy has only in-frame clones and leaves some out. The data hold about 14,000 clones, with roughly 85% observed a single time. Findings of the study overall: Compared with CD4+, CD8+ T cells on average had more expanded clones.

This chain links TRBV28 with TRBJ2-5; perhaps TRBD2 as D (6 bases). The receptor was derived from an adult with an advanced solid tumor such as melanoma, head and neck, liver or kidney cancer. The starting material was CD4+ or CD8+ T cells sorted from blood, obtained in a trial of the OX40 agonist ivuxolimab. CDR3 in DNA: TGTGCCAGCAGCTCAGCCGGGGGAGAGACCCAGTACTTC. Protein product: CASSSAGGETQYF.